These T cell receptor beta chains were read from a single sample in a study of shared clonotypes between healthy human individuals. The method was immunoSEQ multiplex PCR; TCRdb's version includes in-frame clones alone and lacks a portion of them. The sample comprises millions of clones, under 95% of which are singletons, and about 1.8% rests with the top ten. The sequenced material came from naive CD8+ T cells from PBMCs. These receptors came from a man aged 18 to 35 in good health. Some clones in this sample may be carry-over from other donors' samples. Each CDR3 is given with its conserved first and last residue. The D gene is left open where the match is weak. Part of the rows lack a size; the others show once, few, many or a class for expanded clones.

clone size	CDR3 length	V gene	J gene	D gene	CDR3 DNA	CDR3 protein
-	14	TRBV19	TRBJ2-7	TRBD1	TGTGCCAGTAGTATATCAGGGGGTCCCTACGAGCAGTACTTC	CASSISGGPYEQYF
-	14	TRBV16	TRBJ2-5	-	TGTGCCAGCAGCCAATTGGGGGACTCGGAGACCCAGTACTTC	CASSQLGDSETQYF
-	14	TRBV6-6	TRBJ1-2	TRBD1	TGTGCCAGCAGTGAGGACAGGGGGAACTATGGCTACACCTTC	CASSEDRGNYGYTF
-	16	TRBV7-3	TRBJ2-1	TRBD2	TGTGCCAGCAGCTTAACGTCAGCGGGGCGTCACAATGAGCAGTTCTTC	CASSLTSAGRHNEQFF
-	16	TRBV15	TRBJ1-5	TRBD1	TGTGCCACCAGCAGCCCCGGGACAGGCTCCGACGGGCCCCAGCATTTT	CATSSPGTGSDGPQHF
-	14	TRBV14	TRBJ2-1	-	TGTGCCAGCAGCGGGAGGATCTCCTACAATGAGCAGTTCTTC	CASSGRISYNEQFF
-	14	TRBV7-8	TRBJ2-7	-	TGTGCCAGCAGCCCCCCGGGGGTGGTCTACGAGCAGTACTTC	CASSPPGVVYEQYF
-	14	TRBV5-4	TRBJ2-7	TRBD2	TGTGCCAGCAGCTTAACAACGGGGGGGTACGAGCAGTACTTC	CASSLTTGGYEQYF
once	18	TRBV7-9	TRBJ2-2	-	TGTGCCAGCAACCCATCTCCAGGGTCTAGTGAAGATGTCGGGGAGCTGTTTTTT	CASNPSPGSSEDVGELFF
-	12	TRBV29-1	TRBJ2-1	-	TGCAGCGTCAATAAACGGGGTAATGAGCAGTTCTTC	CSVNKRGNEQFF
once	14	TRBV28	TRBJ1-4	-	TGTGCCAGCAGTTTCGCCAGCCATAATGAAAAACTGTTTTTT	CASSFASHNEKLFF
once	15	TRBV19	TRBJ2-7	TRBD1	TGTGCCAGTAGACTTCAGGGGGACAAGATTCACGAGCAGTACTTC	CASRLQGDKIHEQYF
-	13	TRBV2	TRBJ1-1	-	TGTGCCAGCAGTGAATTGAAGAACACTGAAGCTTTCTTT	CASSELKNTEAFF
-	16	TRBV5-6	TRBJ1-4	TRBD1	TGTGCCAGTCCGGGACAGACAAGACTCCTTAATGAAAAACTGTTTTTT	CASPGQTRLLNEKLFF
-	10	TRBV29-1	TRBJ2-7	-	TGCAGCGTTTCCGGGAACGAGCAGTACTTC	CSVSGNEQYF
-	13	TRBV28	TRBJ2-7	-	TGTGCCAGCAGTCGACAGAGCTCCTACGAGCAGTACTTC	CASSRQSSYEQYF
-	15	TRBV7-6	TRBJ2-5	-	TGTGCCAGCAGCTTAGTCCTATTGGGCCAAGAGACCCAGTACTTC	CASSLVLLGQETQYF
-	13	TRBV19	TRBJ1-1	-	TGTGCCAGTAGTATATGGGCAAACACTGAAGCTTTCTTT	CASSIWANTEAFF
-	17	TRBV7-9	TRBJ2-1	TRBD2	TGTGCCAGCAGCCCTAGCCAGCGGGAGGGCCCAAGGTATGAGCAGTTCTTC	CASSPSQREGPRYEQFF
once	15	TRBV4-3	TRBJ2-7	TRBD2	TGCGCCAGCAGCCAAGCACTAGCGGAGATCTACGAGCAGTACTTC	CASSQALAEIYEQYF
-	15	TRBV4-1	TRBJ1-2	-	TGCGCCAGCGGGCCATGGGGGGCTGAGAACTATGGCTACACCTTC	CASGPWGAENYGYTF
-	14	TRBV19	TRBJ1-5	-	TGTGCCAGTAGTATGAGGGGGACGGGTCAGCCCCAGCATTTT	CASSMRGTGQPQHF
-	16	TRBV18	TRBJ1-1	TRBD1	TGTGCCAGCTCACTGGCCCCACAGGGGGCCAACACTGAAGCTTTCTTT	CASSLAPQGANTEAFF
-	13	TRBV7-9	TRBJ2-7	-	TGTGCCAGCAGCTTAGTTCAGTCCCACGAGCAGTACTTC	CASSLVQSHEQYF
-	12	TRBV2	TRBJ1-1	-	TGTGCCAGCAGTGAACGAGGGACTGAAGCTTTCTTT	CASSERGTEAFF
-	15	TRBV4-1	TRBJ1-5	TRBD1	TGCGCCAGCAGCCAAGTTGGGGGAGAGGGACAGGGGCAGCATTTT	CASSQVGGEGQGQHF
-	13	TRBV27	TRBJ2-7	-	TGTGCCAGCAGCCCTTATCCTACCTACGAGCAGTACTTC	CASSPYPTYEQYF
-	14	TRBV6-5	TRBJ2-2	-	TGTGCCAGCAGTTACGCCATCGGGATGGGGGAGCTGTTTTTT	CASSYAIGMGELFF
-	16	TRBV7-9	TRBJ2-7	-	TGTGCCAGCAGCCCACAAGCGGACTACCGCTGGGGCGAGCAGTACTTC	CASSPQADYRWGEQYF